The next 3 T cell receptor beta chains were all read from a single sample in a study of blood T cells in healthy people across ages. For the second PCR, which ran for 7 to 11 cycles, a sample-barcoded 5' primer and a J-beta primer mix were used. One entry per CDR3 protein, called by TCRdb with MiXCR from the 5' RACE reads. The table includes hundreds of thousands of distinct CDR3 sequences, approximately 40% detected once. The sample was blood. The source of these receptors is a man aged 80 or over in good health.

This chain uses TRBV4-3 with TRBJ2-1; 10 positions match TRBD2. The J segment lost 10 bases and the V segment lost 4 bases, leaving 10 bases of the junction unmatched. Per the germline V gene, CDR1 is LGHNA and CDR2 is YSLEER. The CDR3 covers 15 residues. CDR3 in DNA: TGCGCCAGCAGCCGGGCTAGCGGGGGCTCCTTAGAGCAGTTCTTC. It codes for CASSRASGGSLEQFF.

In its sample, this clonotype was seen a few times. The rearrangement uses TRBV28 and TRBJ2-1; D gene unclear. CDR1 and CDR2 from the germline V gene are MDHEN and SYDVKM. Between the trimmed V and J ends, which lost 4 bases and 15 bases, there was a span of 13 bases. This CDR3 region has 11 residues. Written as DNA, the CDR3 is TGTGCCAGCAGTTCCGGACGAGCTCGGTTCTTC. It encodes CASSSGRARFF.

CDR3 coding DNA: TGCAGTGCGGAAGACAGGGGCTCCTACAATGAGCAGTTCTTC. This encodes CSAEDRGSYNEQFF. The chain carries TRBV20-1 and TRBJ2-1, with 8 nucleotides matching TRBD1. CDR3 length equals 14 residues. Germline CDR1 and CDR2: DFQATT and SNEGSKA (reference sequence). The ends lost 6 bases at V and 0 bases at J; junction bases unmatched: 4.